The 30 T cell receptor beta chains given below trace back to one sample, sequenced in a study of siplizumab effects on memory and regulatory T cells. Measured with immunoSEQ multiplex PCR; TCRdb has only the in-frame clones, and not every one. The sample yields 90,000 to 150,000 clones, around 93% seen once. Material for sequencing was non-Treg CD4+ T cells sorted from blood. These receptors all come from a human donor in good health.

J is TRBJ2-6 and V is TRBV6-4, with TRBD1 matching 9 bases. J was trimmed by 1 base and V by 10 bases; bases with no gene match: 14. This CDR3 contains 18 residues. Looked up from germline, CDR1 is MRHNA and CDR2 is SNTAGT. CDR3 DNA sequence: TGTGCCACCGTTTCCCAACGGGACAGGGTATCTGGGGCCAACGTCCTGACTTTC. Protein product: CATVSQRDRVSGANVLTF.

The gene calls are TRBV5-4 and TRBJ1-5, with 9 bases identical to TRBD1. The trim removed 4 bases at V and 3 bases at J, leaving 11 bases unmatched. From germline, CDR1 is SGHNT and CDR2 YYREEE (reference sequence). The CDR3 runs to 17 residues. CDR3 bases: TGTGCCAGCAGCGCCGGGACAGGGTTCCCAATCAATCAGCCCCAGCATTTT. Residues: CASSAGTGFPINQPQHF.

The chain has TRBV18 and TRBJ2-3; 9 nucleotides align to TRBD2. The CDR3 runs to 18 residues. V lost 3 bases, J lost 7 bases, and 17 bases stayed unmatched. The germline V gene encodes CDR1 KGHSH and CDR2 LQKENI. The CDR3 sequence: CASSPPQGGGADYNTQYF. CDR3 coding DNA: TGTGCCAGCTCACCCCCCCAGGGCGGGGGGGCCGACTACAATACGCAGTATTTT.

This clone was found once. This rearrangement joins TRBV9 to TRBJ2-3, with unresolved D. V lost 0 bases and J lost 2, with 10 bases in between. Germline V gives CDR1 SGDLS, CDR2 YYNGEE. The CDR3 has 15 amino acids. The CDR3 DNA reads as TGTGCCAGCAGCGTAGATACAGTGGTCACAGATACGCAGTATTTT. Its translation: CASSVDTVVTDTQYF.

This clone was recorded only once. The rearrangement uses TRBV28 and TRBJ1-5, with D perhaps matching TRBD1 (5 bases). Germline CDR1 is MDHEN and CDR2 is SYDVKM. V was clipped by 4 bases and J by 5 bases, with 12 bases between them. The length of the CDR3 is 14 residues. Here the CDR3 DNA reads TGTGCCAGCAGTTGGGGGTGGATCGATCAGCCCCAGCATTTT. This translates into CASSWGWIDQPQHF.

V is TRBV20-1 and J is TRBJ2-7, with TRBD1 matching over 8 bases. The CDR3 is 11 residues long. Germline assignment: CDR1 DFQATT and CDR2 SNEGSKA (reference sequence). V lost 2 bases and J lost 6; bases outside the gene matches: 0. CDR3 loop: CSARQGAEQYF. CDR3 coding DNA: TGCAGTGCTAGACAGGGGGCCGAGCAGTACTTC.

V gene TRBV19 combines with J gene TRBJ1-5; 7 nucleotides align to TRBD1. The CDR3 covers 16 residues. Germline values: CDR1 LNHDA, CDR2 SQIVND (reference sequence). V was pared by 4 bases and J by 0 bases, with 6 bases of the junction left unmatched. In DNA, the CDR3 is TGTGCCAGTAGTACGACAGGGACCCTTAGCAATCAGCCCCAGCATTTT. Its translation is CASSTTGTLSNQPQHF.

This clone was seen once. V usage is TRBV11-3 and J usage is TRBJ2-1; D possibly corresponds to TRBD2 (5 bases). Germline V CDR1 and CDR2: SGHNT, YENEEA. Trimming left V 1 base short and J 8 bases short, with 6 bases between. The CDR3 runs to 12 residues. The CDR3 reads CASSLAGDEQFF. The CDR3 DNA follows: TGTGCCAGCAGCTTAGCCGGGGATGAGCAGTTCTTC.

The genes are TRBV7-9 and TRBJ2-1; D is perhaps TRBD1 or TRBD2 (5 bases each). Germline assignment: CDR1 SEHNR and CDR2 FQNEAQ (reference sequence). Trimming took 3 bases from V and 5 from J, leaving 8 bases between them. This CDR3 contains 13 residues. Written as DNA, the CDR3 is TGTGCCAGCAGCTTCGGGACGGACAATGAGCAGTTCTTC. Translating it yields CASSFGTDNEQFF.

For this clone: The same CDR3 is also encoded by other DNA sequences in this sample. The gene calls are TRBV12-5 and TRBJ1-3; D may be TRBD1 (6 bases). CDR1 is LGHNT, CDR2 FRNRAP, per germline. V gave up 3 bases and J gave up 1 base, with 7 bases separating them. The CDR3 length is 14 residues. The CDR3 DNA reads as TGTGCTAGTGGTTTCACAGGGTCTGGAAACACCATATATTTT. Its translation is CASGFTGSGNTIYF.

V gene TRBV6-5 combines with J gene TRBJ2-7, with a weak D call TRBD1 (7 bases). Trimming removed 6 bases from V and 2 bases from J, with 17 bases in between. The CDR3 extends over 15 amino acids. The germline CDR1 and CDR2 sequences are MNHEY and SVGAGI. The CDR3 spells CASRRSRGVTYEQYF. DNA of the CDR3: TGTGCCAGCAGGAGGAGCAGGGGGGTCACCTACGAGCAGTACTTC.

The chain employs TRBV7-9 and TRBJ1-4; perhaps TRBD1 as D (6 bases). This CDR3 contains 15 residues. V dropped 4 bases and J dropped 8 bases, with 17 bases sitting between them. The germline V gene encodes CDR1 SEHNR and CDR2 FQNEAQ (reference sequence). Written as DNA, the CDR3 is TGTGCCAGCAGCTCCCTGGTCGGGGGCGAAGAAAAACTGTTTTTT. Its translation is CASSSLVGGEEKLFF.

The CDR3 bases are TGTGCCAGCAGGGCTTTTGACCGAGGGGGGAACACCGGGGAGCTGTTTTTT. This translates into CASRAFDRGGNTGELFF. V gene TRBV5-4 combines with J gene TRBJ2-2; the D gene is possibly TRBD1 (6 bases). The germline V and J ends were trimmed by 5 bases and 1 base, with 18 bases remaining between them. Per the germline V gene, CDR1 is SGHNT and CDR2 is YYREEE (reference sequence). The CDR3 length is 17 residues.

The chain has TRBV28 and TRBJ1-1; D might be TRBD1 (6 bases). CDR3 length: 16 residues. The V gene's germline CDR1 is MDHEN and CDR2 SYDVKM. V lost 5 bases to trimming and J lost 4 bases, with 20 bases between them. As DNA, the CDR3 is TGTGCCAGCAGTCCTGTGGACAGCCTGGTCGGCACTGAAGCTTTCTTT. Protein: CASSPVDSLVGTEAFF.

This clone occurred a few times. This sample includes further DNA sequences coding for the same CDR3. The rearrangement uses TRBV7-2 and TRBJ2-2; no reliable D call. The V end was cut by 2 bases, the J end by 1 base, with 2 bases between. Germline lookup yields CDR1 SGHTA and CDR2 FQGNSA. The CDR3 extends over 13 amino acids. The CDR3 region is CASSLLNTGELFF. Here the CDR3 DNA reads TGTGCCAGCAGCTTACTGAACACCGGGGAGCTGTTTTTT.

This chain joins TRBV7-3 and TRBJ2-3, with TRBD2 matching 7 bases. Trimming cost V 1 base and J 6 bases; bases outside gene matches: 4. The V gene's germline CDR1 is SGHTA and CDR2 FQGTGA. This CDR3 has 14 amino acids. The CDR3 region has the DNA TGTGCCAGCAGCTTAAGCGGGGGAGGGGATACGCAGTATTTT. Its translation is CASSLSGGGDTQYF.

The chain combines TRBV18 with TRBJ2-7, with 7 bases matching TRBD1. The V gene's germline CDR1 is KGHSH and CDR2 LQKENI. The trim removed 3 bases at V and 8 bases at J, leaving 16 bases unmatched. CDR3 length: 16 residues. The CDR3 reads CASSPETGTFHQQQYF. As DNA, the CDR3 is TGTGCCAGCTCACCTGAGACAGGGACCTTTCACCAACAGCAGTACTTC.

The rearrangement joins TRBV2 to TRBJ1-3; a weak D match, TRBD1 (5 bases). Trimming removed 7 bases at V and 2 bases at J, with 15 bases between. CDR1 is SNHLY and CDR2 is FYNNEI in the germline V gene. This CDR3 region has 15 residues. The CDR3 spells CASTGTGRTGNTIYF. CDR3 sequence (DNA): TGTGCCAGCACCGGAACAGGAAGGACTGGAAACACCATATATTTT.

This clone was recorded only once. The V and J genes are TRBV18 and TRBJ1-1; 8 bases agree with TRBD1. The CDR3 length is 15 residues. Germline V gives CDR1 KGHSH, CDR2 LQKENI. The V segment lost 6 bases and the J segment 1 base; nucleotides outside the gene matches: 7. DNA for the CDR3: TGTGCCAGCTCCCTAGGACAGGGAAAGAACACTGAAGCTTTCTTT. It encodes CASSLGQGKNTEAFF.

The chain couples TRBV9 to TRBJ2-7; unclear D gene. The CDR3 is 16 amino acids. Trimming stripped 2 bases from V and 3 bases from J, with 18 bases between. The germline CDR1 and CDR2 sequences are SGDLS and YYNGEE. Here the CDR3 DNA reads TGTGCCAGCAGCGTCGGTGCTCAAGATCACCGCTACGAGCAGTACTTC. This translates into CASSVGAQDHRYEQYF.

This sequence joins TRBV28 and TRBJ2-1; TRBD2 matches at 10 bases. The CDR3 totals 17 residues. Germline V CDR1 and CDR2: MDHEN, SYDVKM. V was clipped by 8 bases and J by 0 bases; unmatched bases: 10. The CDR3 is CASVSGGSHTSYNEQFF. The DNA of the CDR3 is TGTGCCAGCGTTAGCGGGGGGTCACATACCTCCTACAATGAGCAGTTCTTC.

This clone is a singleton in its sample. The chain links TRBV18 to TRBJ2-2; D is unresolved. Trimming pared 5 bases from V and 2 bases from J, leaving 9 bases between. The germline CDR1 and CDR2 sequences are KGHSH and LQKENI. This CDR3 has 14 amino acids. The DNA of the CDR3 is TGTGCCAGCTCATCCTATGACAACACCGGGGAGCTGTTTTTT. Translating gives CASSSYDNTGELFF.

The chain combines TRBV11-2 with TRBJ2-5; no clear D gene. The V gene lost 4 bases and the J gene lost 4 bases, with 7 bases spanning the gap. From germline, CDR1 is SGHAT and CDR2 FQNNGV. CDR3 length equals 12 residues. For the CDR3, the DNA is TGTGCCAGCAGCTGGACGGCAGAGACCCAGTACTTC. Its translation: CASSWTAETQYF.

This clone showed up just a few times. The V and J genes are TRBV28 and TRBJ1-6, with D uncertain. The germline V and J ends were trimmed by 2 bases and 7 bases, with 12 bases remaining between them. The CDR3 runs 15 residues. CDR1 is MDHEN and CDR2 is SYDVKM in the germline V gene. This chain's CDR3 is CASSLLPARNSPLHF. The CDR3 region has the DNA TGTGCCAGCAGTTTACTGCCGGCCAGAAATTCACCCCTCCACTTT. Full variable domain (missing parts from reference TRBV28 and TRBJ1-6): DVKVTQSSRYLVKRTGEKVFLECVQDMDHENMFWYRQDPGLGLRLIYFSYDVKMKEKGDIPEGYSVSREKKERFSLILESASTNQTSMYLCASSLLPARNSPLHFGNGTRLTVT.

This chain connects TRBV10-2 to TRBJ2-7, with D possibly matching TRBD2 (6 bases). Germline assignment: CDR1 WSHSY and CDR2 SAAADI. Trimming removed 0 bases from V and 0 bases from J, with 12 bases in between. There are 16 residues in the CDR3. CDR3 sequence: CASSESEGRPSYEQYF. The DNA of the CDR3 is TGCGCCAGCAGTGAGTCGGAAGGGAGGCCCTCCTACGAGCAGTACTTC.

The CDR3 here is CASTTGQGVTGELFF. The DNA of the CDR3 is TGTGCCAGCACCACCGGACAGGGGGTCACCGGGGAGCTGTTTTTT. The V and J genes are TRBV7-9 and TRBJ2-2; TRBD1 aligns across 10 bases. The CDR3 is 15 residues long. The V gene end was trimmed by 7 bases and the J gene end by 4 bases; junction bases not matched to a gene: 6. Per germline, CDR1 SEHNR and CDR2 FQNEAQ (reference sequence).

V and J are TRBV4-2 and TRBJ2-1; TRBD1 might be the D (5 bases). CDR1 and CDR2 from the germline V gene are LGHNA and YNFKEQ. The CDR3 spans 18 residues. V lost 1 base and J 6 bases, leaving 22 bases between the germline ends. The CDR3 coding sequence is TGTGCCAGCAGCCAAGTGTTTCGCCAGGGTCTCCTCGTCAATGAGCAGTTCTTC. Protein: CASSQVFRQGLLVNEQFF.

CDR3 in DNA: TGTGCCAGCAGCGCGCAGGGGAGCTCCTACGAGCAGTACTTC. Protein sequence: CASSAQGSSYEQYF. The rearrangement uses TRBV7-2 and TRBJ2-7; D possibly corresponds to TRBD1 (6 bases). Trimming removed 5 bases at V and 0 bases at J, with 11 bases between. The CDR3 is 14 residues long. Germline CDR1 and CDR2: SGHTA and FQGNSA.

V is TRBV6-6 and J is TRBJ2-1; D not certain. Germline lookup yields CDR1 MNHNY and CDR2 SVGAGI (reference sequence). Between the trimmed V and J ends, which lost 2 bases and 6 bases, there was a span of 2 bases. The CDR3 is 11 residues long. The CDR3 spells CASSYRNEQFF. The CDR3 nucleotides read TGTGCCAGCAGTTACCGCAATGAGCAGTTCTTC.

CDR3 nucleotides: TGTGCCAGCAGCCGAGACAGGGGCTCTGGAAACACCATATATTTT. Translated, it gives CASSRDRGSGNTIYF. The chain employs TRBV4-2 and TRBJ1-3; TRBD1 agrees at 8 bases. The J segment lost 0 bases and the V segment lost 4 bases, leaving 2 bases of the junction unmatched. Germline CDR1 and CDR2: LGHNA and YNFKEQ. The CDR3 length is 15 residues.